The 18 T cell receptor beta chains reported below all come from one sample, sequenced in a study of T-cell reconstitution after alpha-beta-depleted transplantation in children. Unique molecular identifiers featured in how the TCRbeta library was prepared. TCRdb re-called the PCR reads with MiXCR, one entry per CDR3 protein. The data show a few hundred thousand distinct CDR3 sequences, approximately 11% seen once. The sequenced sample was PBMCs, obtained before TCRalphabeta/CD19-depleted stem cell transplant. All receptors derive from a child younger than two with acute myeloid leukemia, due to receive a stem cell transplant.

This clonotype has more than one count but fewer than ten. The chain carries TRBV30 and TRBJ2-5; D may be TRBD2 (6 bases). Per germline, CDR1 GTSNPN and CDR2 SVGIG (reference sequence). The CDR3 covers 14 residues. V was clipped by 3 bases and J by 5 bases, with 16 bases between them. CDR3 loop: CAWSGGLAHETQYF. CDR3 bases: TGTGCCTGGAGCGGGGGACTCGCGCACGAGACCCAGTACTTC.

With regard to this clonotype: This clone may be a read error of a much larger clone one base away. CDR3 residues: CACSHDRFGQYF. The DNA for the CDR3 is TGTGCCTGCAGCCACGACAGGTTCGGGCAGTACTTC. The chain joins TRBV3-1 to TRBJ2-7; D may be TRBD1 (6 bases). This CDR3 contains 12 residues. Germline lookup yields CDR1 LGHDT and CDR2 YNNKEL (reference sequence).

This clonotype was seen repeatedly, ten times or more. The chain links TRBV29-1 to TRBJ1-2; no firm D call. V was shortened by 0 bases and J by 4 bases, with 12 bases between the two germline ends. Germline V gives CDR1 SQVTM, CDR2 ANQGSEA. The CDR3 totals 14 residues. The CDR3 reads CSVEDITFLYGYTF. Written as DNA, the CDR3 is TGCAGCGTTGAAGATATCACCTTCCTCTATGGCTACACCTTC.

The J gene is TRBJ2-3, the V gene TRBV7-2, with D perhaps being TRBD1 or TRBD2 (6 bases each). Trimming cost V 3 bases and J 4 bases, with 11 bases left between them. CDR1 is SGHTA, CDR2 FQGNSA, per germline. There are 14 residues in the CDR3. Here the CDR3 reads CASSLRGVSDTQYF. The DNA of the CDR3 is TGTGCCAGCAGCTTGAGGGGGGTATCAGATACGCAGTATTTT. Drawing the rest from reference TRBV7-2 and TRBJ2-3, the complete variable domain is GAGVSQSPSNKVTEKGKDVELRCDPISGHTALYWYRQSLGQGLEFLIYFQGNSAPDKSGLPSDRFSAERTGGSVSTLTIQRTQQEDSAVYLCASSLRGVSDTQYFGPGTRLTVL.

At least ten counts were recorded for this clonotype. The J gene is TRBJ1-2, the V gene TRBV7-9; tentative D call: TRBD1 (6 bases). In germline, CDR1 is SEHNR, CDR2 FQNEAQ (reference sequence). The CDR3 loop spans 16 amino acids. The ends were cut back, 5 bases at V and 1 base at J, with 17 bases in the middle. In nucleotides, the CDR3 is TGTGCCAGCAGCCCAAACCGGACAGTACTTAACTATGGCTACACCTTC. This encodes CASSPNRTVLNYGYTF. Based on the CDR3 plus reference TRBV7-9 and TRBJ1-2, the full variable domain is DTGVSQNPRHKITKRGQNVTFRCDPISEHNRLYWYRQTLGQGPEFLTYFQNEAQLEKSRLLSDRFSAERPKGSFSTLEIQRTEQGDSAMYLCASSPNRTVLNYGYTFGSGTRLTVV.

This clonotype was observed many times. This chain links TRBV7-3 with TRBJ2-7, with D perhaps matching TRBD2 (5 bases). CDR1 is SGHTA and CDR2 is FQGTGA in the germline V gene. Trimming cost V 4 bases and J 7 bases, with 14 bases left between them. This CDR3 has 13 amino acids. The CDR3 sequence is CASSSQGRGEQYF. The CDR3, as DNA: TGTGCCAGCAGCTCACAAGGCCGGGGAGAGCAGTACTTC.

For this clonotype: Since a much larger clone is just one base distant, this may be a read error. The V gene is TRBV12-3 or TRBV12-4, the J gene TRBJ1-5; 9 nucleotides agree with TRBD1. This CDR3 is built from 17 residues. The CDR3 coding sequence is TGTGCCGGCAGTTTAGTGGGACAGGGTAAGGACAATCAGCCCCAGCATTTT. Protein sequence: CAGSLVGQGKDNQPQHF.

Many counts were recorded for this clonotype. The CDR3 DNA sequence: TGCGCCAGCACGATGTTAGCGGGGGGGCCCAATGAGCAGTTCTTC. It encodes CASTMLAGGPNEQFF. The chain has TRBV5-1 and TRBJ2-1; 11 nucleotides line up with TRBD2. CDR1 SGHRS and CDR2 YFSETQ come from the germline V gene. J gave up 6 bases and V 6 bases, and 8 bases lay outside the gene matches. The CDR3 length is 15 residues.

This sequence joins TRBV20-1 and TRBJ2-1; TRBD2 might be the D (5 bases). Trimming shortened V by 2 bases and J by 16 bases, and 27 bases separated the two germline ends. The CDR3 has 15 amino acids. Germline loops: CDR1 DFQATT, CDR2 SNEGSKA (reference sequence). CDR3 residues: CSARPPDWVSNERFF. CDR3 in DNA: TGCAGTGCTAGACCCCCGGACTGGGTGTCCAATGAGCGTTTCTTC.

This clonotype was detected ten times or more. Sequence at one end of the junction differs from germline and may be a read error. The V and J genes are TRBV5-1 and TRBJ2-7; 7 nucleotides align to TRBD1. The length of the CDR3 is 15 residues. Germline V gene data show CDR1 as SGHRS and CDR2 as YFSETQ. Here the CDR3 reads CASRLDPGTVYEQYF. DNA of the CDR3: TGCGCCAGCAGGTTGGACCCCGGGACAGTCTACGAGCAGTACTTC.

This clonotype was found many times. J is TRBJ2-3 and V is TRBV7-2; TRBD2 agrees at 10 bases. Germline lookup yields CDR1 SGHTA and CDR2 FQGNSA. There are 17 residues in the CDR3. With V trimmed by 2 bases and J by 4 bases, 9 bases remained unmatched. The CDR3 coding sequence is TGTGCCAGCAGCTTAAGGACTAGCGGTGCAGCGGCAGATACGCAGTATTTT. Its protein product is CASSLRTSGAAADTQYF.

Comment on this clonotype: This may arise from a read error, as a much more abundant clone is one base away. This chain joins TRBV3-1 and TRBJ2-2; TRBD2 agrees at 10 bases. The V gene end was trimmed by 2 bases and the J gene end by 7 bases; junction bases not matched to a gene: 4. Germline CDR1 and CDR2: LGHDT and YNNKEL (reference sequence). The CDR3 runs 15 residues. The CDR3 bases are TGTGCCAGCAGCCAACTAGCGGGGGCGAGCGGGGAGCTGTTTTTT. Amino acids: CASSQLAGASGELFF.

This clonotype was detected many times. This chain uses TRBV7-2 with TRBJ2-1; D ambiguous. Trimming shortened V by 4 bases and J by 9 bases, and 13 bases separated the two germline ends. Germline CDR1 is SGHTA and CDR2 is FQGNSA. The CDR3 runs 13 residues. CDR3 protein: CASSSPNDGEQFF. The CDR3 bases are TGTGCCAGCAGCTCCCCCAATGACGGTGAGCAGTTCTTC.

This clonotype was detected a few times. DNA for the CDR3: TGCAGCCTGACCCCACAGGGTGAAGATGGCTACACCTTC. It specifies CSLTPQGEDGYTF. This chain links TRBV29-1 with TRBJ1-2, with D possibly being TRBD1 (6 bases). The CDR3 covers 13 residues. The germline CDR1 and CDR2 sequences are SQVTM and ANQGSEA. The V gene lost 8 bases and the J gene lost 6 bases, with 19 bases spanning the gap.

This clonotype was observed many times. The CDR3 region has the DNA TGCAGTGCAAGGAACTATGGCTACACCTTC. This codes for CSARNYGYTF. V is TRBV20-1 and J is TRBJ1-2; D not certain. Germline assignment: CDR1 DFQATT and CDR2 SNEGSKA (reference sequence). Trimming removed 6 bases at V and 2 bases at J, with 4 bases between. This CDR3 comprises 10 residues.

This clonotype was counted many times. This chain links TRBV12-3 or TRBV12-4 with TRBJ1-5; D is unclear. V gave up 3 bases and J gave up 3 bases, with 6 bases separating them. The CDR3 length is 13 residues. This CDR3 is CASSFGSNQPQHF. The CDR3 region has the DNA TGTGCCAGCAGTTTCGGCTCCAATCAGCCCCAGCATTTT.

This clonotype was seen repeatedly, ten times or more. V is TRBV10-3 and J is TRBJ1-1; 10 nucleotides match TRBD1. Trimming took 5 bases from V and 6 from J; bases not matched to a gene: 6. CDR3 size: 14 residues. The germline V gene has CDR1 ENHRY and CDR2 SYGVKD. CDR3 DNA sequence: TGTGCCATCAGTAGACAGGGGGCGGTGGCTGAAGCTTTCTTT. Its protein is CAISRQGAVAEAFF.

This clonotype has ten or more counts. As DNA, the CDR3 is TGTGCCAGCAGCGTAGACCCCAGCGGGAGGGCCTCCGAGCAGTACTTC. It yields the protein CASSVDPSGRASEQYF. The V call is TRBV9, the J call TRBJ2-7, with 10 positions matching TRBD2. The CDR3 has 16 residues. Germline CDR1 reads SGDLS; CDR2 reads YYNGEE. The junction had 9 bases not matched to a gene; V was cut back by 0 bases and J by 6 bases.